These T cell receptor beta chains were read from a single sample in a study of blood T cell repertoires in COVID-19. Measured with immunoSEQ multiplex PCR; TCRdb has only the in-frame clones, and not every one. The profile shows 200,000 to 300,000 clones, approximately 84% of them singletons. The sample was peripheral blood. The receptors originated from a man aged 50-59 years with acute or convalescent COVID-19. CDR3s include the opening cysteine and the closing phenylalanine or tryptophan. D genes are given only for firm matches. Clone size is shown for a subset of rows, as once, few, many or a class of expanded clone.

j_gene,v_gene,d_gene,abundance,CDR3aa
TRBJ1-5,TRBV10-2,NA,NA,CARIYRDSNQPQHF
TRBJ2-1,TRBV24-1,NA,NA,CATSDLTPGNEQFF
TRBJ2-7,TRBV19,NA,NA,CAVSHRLTYEQYF
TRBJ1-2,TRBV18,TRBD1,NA,CASSQRQGIDGYTF
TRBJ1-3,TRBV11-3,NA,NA,CASSLGGGIAGNTIYF
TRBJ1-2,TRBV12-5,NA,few,CASGLAGQDGYTF
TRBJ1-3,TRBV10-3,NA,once,CAISGDSSFSGNTIYF
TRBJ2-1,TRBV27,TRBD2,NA,CASSSLAGSLLYNEQFF
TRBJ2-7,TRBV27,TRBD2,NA,CASSLSPASGGHEQYF
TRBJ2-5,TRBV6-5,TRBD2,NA,CASSLRLAGVETQYF
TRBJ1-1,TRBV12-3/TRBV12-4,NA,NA,CAILTGLNTEAFF
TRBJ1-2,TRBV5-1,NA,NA,CASSLSQYGYTF
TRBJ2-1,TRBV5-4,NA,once,CASSPGMSSYNEQFF
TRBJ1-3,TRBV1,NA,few,CTSSQARTGRNTIYF
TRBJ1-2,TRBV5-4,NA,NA,CASSFTEYGYTF
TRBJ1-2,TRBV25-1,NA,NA,CASIGQPTGGYTF
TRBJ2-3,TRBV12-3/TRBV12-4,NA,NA,CASSRDTDTQYF
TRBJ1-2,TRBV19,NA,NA,CASADSNYGYTF
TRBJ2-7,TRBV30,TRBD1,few,CAWSRTGGEQYF
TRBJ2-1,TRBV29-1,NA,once,CSVVAELKGYNEQFF
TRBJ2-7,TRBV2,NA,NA,CASGASRSYSYEQYF
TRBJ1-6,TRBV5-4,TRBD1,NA,CASSPAQGAVSPLHF
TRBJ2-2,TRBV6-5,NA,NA,CASSYYSNTGELFF
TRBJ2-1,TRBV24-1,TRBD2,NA,CATSDLENGLAGHNEQFF
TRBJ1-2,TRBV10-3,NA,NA,CAISESRWGDYGYTF
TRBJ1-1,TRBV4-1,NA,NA,CASSQDTGVRAFF
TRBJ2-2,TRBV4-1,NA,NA,CASSQARLRPGELFF
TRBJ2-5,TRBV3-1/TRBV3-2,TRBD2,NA,CASSPSGSPETQYF
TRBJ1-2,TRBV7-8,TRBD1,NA,CASSRGTGGNYGYTF
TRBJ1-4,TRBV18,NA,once,CASSPQGLANEKLFF
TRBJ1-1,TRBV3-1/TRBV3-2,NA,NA,CASSHRTENTEAFF
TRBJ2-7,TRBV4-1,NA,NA,CASSQVPAYEQYF
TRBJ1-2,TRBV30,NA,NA,CAWSVQVSGYTF
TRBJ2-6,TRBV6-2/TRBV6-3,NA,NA,CASSYSPRGEASGANVLTF
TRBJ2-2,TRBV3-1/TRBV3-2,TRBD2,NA,CASSQVGGANTGELFF
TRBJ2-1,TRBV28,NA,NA,CASSGGRTSYNEQFF
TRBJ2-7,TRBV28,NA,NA,CASSTRSGYEQYF
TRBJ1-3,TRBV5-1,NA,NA,CASSLGNTGSGNTIYF
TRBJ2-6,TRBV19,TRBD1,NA,CASSRDRGSSGANVLTF
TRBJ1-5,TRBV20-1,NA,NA,CSASQSIGQPQHF
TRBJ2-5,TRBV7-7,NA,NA,CASSQTDSQETQYF
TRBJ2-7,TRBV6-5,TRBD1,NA,CASIQNRGYEQYF
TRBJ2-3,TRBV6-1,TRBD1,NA,CASSEARQGLDTQYF
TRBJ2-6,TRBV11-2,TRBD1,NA,CASSSTGGANVLTF
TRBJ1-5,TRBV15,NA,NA,CATSRDRVVGQGNQPQHF
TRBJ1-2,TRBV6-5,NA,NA,CASSYSRGAIGRGYTF
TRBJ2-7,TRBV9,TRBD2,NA,CASSAGTSEYEQYF
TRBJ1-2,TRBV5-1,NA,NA,CASSLDGVTFGGYTF
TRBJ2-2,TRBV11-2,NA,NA,CASSFGAGELFF
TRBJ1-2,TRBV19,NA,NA,CASSIGQAPYGYTF
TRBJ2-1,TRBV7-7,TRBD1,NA,CASSLGPADRASYNEQFF
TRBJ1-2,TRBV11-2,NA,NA,CASSLGLGSGGYTF
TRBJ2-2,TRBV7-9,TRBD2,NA,CASSLGRGTGELFF
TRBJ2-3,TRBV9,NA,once,CASSVTSTDTQYF
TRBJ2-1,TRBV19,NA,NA,CASSIATSSYNEQFF
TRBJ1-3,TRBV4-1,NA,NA,CASSQGPRVRNTIYF
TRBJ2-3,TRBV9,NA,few,CASSVVDRGAATDTQYF
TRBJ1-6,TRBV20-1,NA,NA,CSASIRGQPSPLHF
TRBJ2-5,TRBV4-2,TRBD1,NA,CASGTGETQYF
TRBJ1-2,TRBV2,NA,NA,CASRYSLGYTF